The rows below give T cell receptor beta chains drawn from one sample of a study of graft-versus-host responses after intestinal transplantation. Profiling relied on immunoSEQ multiplex PCR, and the TCRdb table lists in-frame clones only, not all of them. The data hold fewer than 110,000 clones, with 93% observed a single time. Antigens for these TCRs are unknown. The sequencing here drew on unstimulated CD8+ T cells sorted from spleen or lymph node cells, taken before intestinal transplant. These receptors came from a human donor who received an intestinal transplant. CDR3s include the opening cysteine and the closing phenylalanine or tryptophan. Each record gives: CDR3 DNA, CDR3 protein, D gene, clone size, J gene, V gene. D genes are given only for firm matches. Size tells how often a clone was seen (once, few, many) or the class of an expanded clone, and some rows leave it out.

DNA: TGCGCCAGCAGCCAAGATCGAGATCAGCCCCAGCATTTT
CDR3: CASSQDRDQPQHF
D: .
size: .
J: TRBJ1-5
V: TRBV4-1

DNA: TGTGCCAGCAGCTCAGGGACTAGCCCAGATACGCAGTATTTT
CDR3: CASSSGTSPDTQYF
D: TRBD2
size: .
J: TRBJ2-3
V: TRBV7-3

DNA: TGTGCCAGCAGCCAAGACGGGTCCTATAATTCACCCCTCCACTTT
CDR3: CASSQDGSYNSPLHF
D: .
size: .
J: TRBJ1-6
V: TRBV14

DNA: TGCGCCAGCAGCCCTCTCGAGGTTCTCCGGGACGGTTTGTCAAATACGCAGTATTTT
CDR3: CASSPLEVLRDGLSNTQYF
D: .
size: .
J: TRBJ2-3
V: TRBV4-1

DNA: TGTGCCAGCAGCGAGAGACAGGGGGGAGAAAAACTGTTTTTT
CDR3: CASSERQGGEKLFF
D: TRBD1
size: .
J: TRBJ1-4
V: TRBV14

DNA: TGTGCCAGCAGCTTAACCGACAGGATGGGGCTCACAGATACGCAGTATTTT
CDR3: CASSLTDRMGLTDTQYF
D: .
size: .
J: TRBJ2-3
V: TRBV7-2

DNA: TGTGCCAGCAGCCAGACAGACCAGCCCCAGCATTTT
CDR3: CASSQTDQPQHF
D: .
size: .
J: TRBJ1-5
V: TRBV7-9

DNA: TGTGCCAGTCAAAGTGGGGGTCCTGAAGCTTTCTTT
CDR3: CASQSGGPEAFF
D: .
size: .
J: TRBJ1-1
V: TRBV19

DNA: TGTGCCAGCCTGCTTTCGGGGGACTACGAGCAGTACTTC
CDR3: CASLLSGDYEQYF
D: .
size: .
J: TRBJ2-7
V: TRBV2

DNA: TGTGCCAGCAGCCTCCCCACCGGGTTGGCTTCCTCCTACGAGCAGTACTTC
CDR3: CASSLPTGLASSYEQYF
D: .
size: .
J: TRBJ2-7
V: TRBV7-8

DNA: TGTGCCAGCAGGGGGGGGTGGGAGACCCAGTACTTC
CDR3: CASRGGWETQYF
D: TRBD2
size: .
J: TRBJ2-5
V: TRBV2

DNA: TGTGCCAGCAGCTTCTCTCCGGGCCAACTAGGGAAGGAGAACACTGAAGCTTTCTTT
CDR3: CASSFSPGQLGKENTEAFF
D: .
size: .
J: TRBJ1-1
V: TRBV7-9

DNA: TGTGCCAGCAGCAACCGGGAGGGAGATCAGCCCCAGCATTTT
CDR3: CASSNREGDQPQHF
D: .
size: .
J: TRBJ1-5
V: TRBV21-1

DNA: TGCGCCAGCAGCGCGGGACTAGCGGGGGGGCCGGGGTACAATGAGCAGTTCTTC
CDR3: CASSAGLAGGPGYNEQFF
D: TRBD2
size: .
J: TRBJ2-1
V: TRBV5-1

DNA: TGTGCCAGTTCGAGGGATTACAGCACAGATACGCAGTATTTT
CDR3: CASSRDYSTDTQYF
D: .
size: .
J: TRBJ2-3
V: TRBV19

DNA: TGTGCCAGCAGCGTAGAATTTGGGGTGGCCACTGAAGCTTTCTTT
CDR3: CASSVEFGVATEAFF
D: .
size: .
J: TRBJ1-1
V: TRBV9

DNA: TGTGCCAGCAGCGTAGGGGCGGGGTTGGACGAAAAACTGTTTTTT
CDR3: CASSVGAGLDEKLFF
D: .
size: .
J: TRBJ1-4
V: TRBV9

DNA: TGTGCCAGCAGTTCCTCAACAGGGTTTGGCACTGAAGCTTTCTTT
CDR3: CASSSSTGFGTEAFF
D: .
size: .
J: TRBJ1-1
V: TRBV27

DNA: TGTGCCATCTCAATGGTCCCGGTCGGAGACAATGAGCAGTTCTTC
CDR3: CAISMVPVGDNEQFF
D: .
size: .
J: TRBJ2-1
V: TRBV21-1

DNA: TGCGCCAGCAGCCAAAGTTCAGGAGCCCAAGAGACCCAGTACTTC
CDR3: CASSQSSGAQETQYF
D: .
size: once
J: TRBJ2-5
V: TRBV4-1

DNA: TGTGCCAGCAGCTTCTCAGGGCCCGACGGCTACACCTTC
CDR3: CASSFSGPDGYTF
D: .
size: .
J: TRBJ1-2
V: TRBV5-4

DNA: TGTGCCATCTCGACAGGGGGGAACACCATATATTTT
CDR3: CAISTGGNTIYF
D: TRBD1
size: .
J: TRBJ1-3
V: TRBV11-2

DNA: TGTGCCAGCAGCTCCGGACAGATCTCCTATAATTCACCCCTCCACTTT
CDR3: CASSSGQISYNSPLHF
D: .
size: .
J: TRBJ1-6
V: TRBV11-2

DNA: TGTGCCAGCAGTTACGACAGGGCGAATGAAAAACTGTTTTTT
CDR3: CASSYDRANEKLFF
D: TRBD1
size: .
J: TRBJ1-4
V: TRBV28

DNA: TGTGCCACCCTTTCCGGGACAGGGAATTCACCCCTCCACTTT
CDR3: CATLSGTGNSPLHF
D: TRBD1
size: few
J: TRBJ1-6
V: TRBV6-6

DNA: TGTGCCAGCAGTTTTGGGGGAGGCGGCAATCAGCCCCAGCATTTT
CDR3: CASSFGGGGNQPQHF
D: .
size: .
J: TRBJ1-5
V: TRBV28

DNA: TGTGCCTGGAGTTACGACAGCTCTGGAAACACCATATATTTT
CDR3: CAWSYDSSGNTIYF
D: .
size: .
J: TRBJ1-3
V: TRBV30

DNA: TGTGCCAGCAGCTGGGGACTAGCGGGGAGCGAGCAGTTCTTC
CDR3: CASSWGLAGSEQFF
D: TRBD2
size: .
J: TRBJ2-1
V: TRBV7-3

DNA: TGCGCCAGCAGCCAGACAGTAAACAGGGGGCGTTCCAACGAGCAGTACTTC
CDR3: CASSQTVNRGRSNEQYF
D: TRBD1
size: .
J: TRBJ2-7
V: TRBV5-1

DNA: TGCGCCAGCAGCCAGGGGAACACTGAAGCTTTCTTT
CDR3: CASSQGNTEAFF
D: .
size: .
J: TRBJ1-1
V: TRBV4-1

DNA: TGCAGCGTACCGGAGTTGGACACCATATATTTT
CDR3: CSVPELDTIYF
D: .
size: once
J: TRBJ1-3
V: TRBV29-1